A selection of T cell receptor beta chains follows, all from one sample in a study of early T cells in non-severe SARS-CoV-2 infection. Using its own MiXCR run on the 5' RACE reads, TCRdb lists one record per CDR3 protein. The table records about 26,000 distinct CDR3 sequences, 4% to 4.5% of them present only once. The sequencing sample was made of whole blood. The receptors shown here come from an adult who was a healthcare worker with PCR-confirmed SARS-CoV-2 infection or an uninfected control (not recorded which). Both conserved end residues are trimmed from each CDR3.

>TRBV3-1|TRBJ2-1
ASSPSGLYNEQF
>TRBV7-2|TRBJ2-7
ASSLGPGLAVSYEQY
>TRBV28|TRBJ2-7
ASETGARLIGEQY
>TRBV7-2|TRBJ1-3
ASSLGRDSGNTIY
>TRBV27|TRBJ2-7
ASRLQTGAAYEQY
>TRBV13|TRBJ2-2
ASGPGRYTGELF
>TRBV20-1|TRBJ1-2
SATRGLNYGYT
>TRBV20-1|TRBJ1-4
SAFLSRDRFGEKLF
>TRBV5-1|TRBJ2-3
ASSTVGTDTQY
>TRBV7-3|TRBJ2-2
ASSPETGFFSGGELF
>TRBV4-2|TRBJ2-7
ASSQGQLADLSYEQY
>TRBV7-2|TRBJ2-1
ASSLWTSGSNEQF
>TRBV29-1|TRBJ1-1
SVVPGQGEAF
>TRBV18|TRBJ1-1
ASSPSQVGQAF
>TRBV11-1|TRBJ1-1
ASSLQGEAF
>TRBV7-6|TRBJ2-1
ASSLEPGDEQF
>TRBV29-1|TRBJ2-7
SVSIAGEQY
>TRBV7-3|TRBJ2-3
ASSLAGGTDTQY
>TRBV3-1|TRBJ1-1
ASRKQGQAF
>TRBV12-3/TRBV12-4|TRBJ2-5
ASSPQQREYQETQY
>TRBV6-5|TRBJ2-5
ASSYSPGQGVETQY
>TRBV5-6|TRBJ1-5
ASSLSGNQPQH
>TRBV30|TRBJ1-3
AWSTTWGSGNTIY
>TRBV29-1|TRBJ2-1
SAEGGNAGPYNEQF
>TRBV5-1|TRBJ2-1
ASSGQGSAGSYNEQF
>TRBV5-1|TRBJ2-1
ASALWTQSSYNEQF
>TRBV30|TRBJ2-5
AWSGTDQETQY
>TRBV7-9|TRBJ2-1
ASSPPSWKVDPNEQF
>TRBV7-8|TRBJ2-1
ASRSYVGQVVHEQF
>TRBV27|TRBJ1-2
ASSLSRTPNYGYT
>TRBV3-1|TRBJ1-6
ASSKRDSNSPLH
>TRBV5-4|TRBJ2-3
ASSPGLAGGPGTDTQY
>TRBV11-2|TRBJ1-1
ASSSLGGQWNTEAF
>TRBV29-1|TRBJ2-3
SVDVSGRLADTQY
>TRBV29-1|TRBJ1-4
SAQGGTGREKLF
>TRBV20-1|TRBJ2-4
SAVVASGAKNIQY
>TRBV6-2/TRBV6-3|TRBJ2-1
ASSYGGEAYNEQF
>TRBV7-2|TRBJ2-2
ASSLGSGGKGPGELF
>TRBV19|TRBJ2-6
ASSMKTGTTGANVLT
>TRBV7-6|TRBJ1-2
ASRIIPGHRGNNGYT
>TRBV3-1|TRBJ1-2
ASSQGRGYT
>TRBV7-9|TRBJ2-3
ASSPSSGGGDTQY
>TRBV6-2/TRBV6-3|TRBJ2-5
ASSGRGKVAQY
>TRBV2|TRBJ1-5
ASSDRENQPQH
>TRBV5-1|TRBJ2-3
ASSLDTSGITDTQY
>TRBV10-3|TRBJ2-6
APDRSGANVLT
>TRBV4-3|TRBJ2-2
ASSQEPIGGVTGELF
>TRBV10-1|TRBJ2-3
ASSEGVGRTDTQY
>TRBV7-6|TRBJ1-1
ASSLALLRQGGTEAF
>TRBV4-1|TRBJ1-5
ASSLYTGTANQPQH
>TRBV11-2|TRBJ2-3
ASSQTGGGTDTQY
>TRBV10-2|TRBJ2-1
ASASGRASYNEQF
>TRBV29-1|TRBJ2-1
SAGQFNNEQF
>TRBV19|TRBJ1-2
ASSIDHAGSYGYT
>TRBV12-3/TRBV12-4|TRBJ1-6
ASSLADRVNSPLH